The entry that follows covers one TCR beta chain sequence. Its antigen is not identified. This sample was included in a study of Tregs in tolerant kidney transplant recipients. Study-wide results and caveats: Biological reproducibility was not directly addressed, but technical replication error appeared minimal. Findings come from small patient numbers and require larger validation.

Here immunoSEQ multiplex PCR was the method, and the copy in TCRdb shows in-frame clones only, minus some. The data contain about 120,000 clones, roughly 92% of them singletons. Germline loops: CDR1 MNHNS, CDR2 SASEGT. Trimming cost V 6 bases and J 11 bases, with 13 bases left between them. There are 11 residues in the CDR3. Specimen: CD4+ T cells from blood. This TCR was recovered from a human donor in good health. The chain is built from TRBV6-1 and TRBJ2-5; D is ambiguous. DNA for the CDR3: TGTGCCAGCAGGGGGTTTTTGGAGCAGTACTTC. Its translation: CASRGFLEQYF.